This T cell receptor (beta chain) was identified in a study of molecular identifiers for immune sequencing clone quantification. TCR libraries were built in bulk with a published protocol and specific TCR primers. TCRdb independently ran MiXCR on the PCR reads; one entry per CDR3 protein. This table holds 88,000 or so distinct CDR3 sequences, roughly a fifth found once. In the case of this clonotype: What it binds is not known. One end of the junction does not line up with germline, which may come from a read error.

Sorting captured naive CD8 T cells as CD8+CD4-CCR7+CD45RA+. Per germline, CDR1 SGHRS and CDR2 YFSETQ. This CDR3 region has 15 residues. Points from the study as a whole: Barcode collisions between identical TCR molecules could shrink estimates of highly expanded clone sizes. In CMV-specific effectors, clones above 20 copies held over 97% of molecules; naive, under 1%.

The sample taken for sequencing was naive CD8+ T cells from blood, with Jurkat cell RNA spiked in. Subset reported: FACS-sorted CD8+CD4-CCR7+CD45RA+ naive T cells. This chain uses TRBV5-1 with TRBJ2-3; 8 bases are shared with TRBD1. The TCR was taken from a human donor in good health. Some libraries in this study had Jurkat cell RNA spiked in. The CDR3 coding sequence is TGCGCCGGCAGCGCCCCGGGACAGGATGGAGATACGCAGTATTTT. Translated, it gives CAGSAPGQDGDTQYF.